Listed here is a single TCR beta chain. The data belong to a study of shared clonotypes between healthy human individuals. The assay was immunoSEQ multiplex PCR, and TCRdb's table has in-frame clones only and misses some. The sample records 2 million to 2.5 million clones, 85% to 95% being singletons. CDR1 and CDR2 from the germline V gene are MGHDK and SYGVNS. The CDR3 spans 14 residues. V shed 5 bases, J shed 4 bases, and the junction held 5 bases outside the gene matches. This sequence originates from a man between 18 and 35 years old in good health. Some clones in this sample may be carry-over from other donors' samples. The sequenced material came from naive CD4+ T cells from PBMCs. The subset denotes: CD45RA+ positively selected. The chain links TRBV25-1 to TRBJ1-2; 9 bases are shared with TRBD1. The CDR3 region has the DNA TGTGCCAGCAGTCAGGACAGGGGCCCCTATGGCTACACCTTC. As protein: CASSQDRGPYGYTF.